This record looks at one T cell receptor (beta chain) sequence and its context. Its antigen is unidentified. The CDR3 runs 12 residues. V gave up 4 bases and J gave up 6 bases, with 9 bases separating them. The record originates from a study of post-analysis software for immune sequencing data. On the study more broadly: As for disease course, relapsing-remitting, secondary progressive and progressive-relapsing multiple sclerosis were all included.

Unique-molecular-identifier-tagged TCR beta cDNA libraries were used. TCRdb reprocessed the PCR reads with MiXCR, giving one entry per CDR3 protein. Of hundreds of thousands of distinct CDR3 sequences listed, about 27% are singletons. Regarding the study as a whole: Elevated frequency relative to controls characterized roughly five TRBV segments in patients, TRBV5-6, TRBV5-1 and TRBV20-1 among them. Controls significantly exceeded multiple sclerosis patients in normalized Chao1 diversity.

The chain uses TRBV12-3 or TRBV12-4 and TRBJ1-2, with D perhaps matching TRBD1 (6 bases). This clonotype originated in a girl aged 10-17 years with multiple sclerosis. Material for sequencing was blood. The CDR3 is CASSSAGDGYTF. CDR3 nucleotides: TGTGCCAGCAGTTCCGCAGGGGATGGCTACACCTTC.